This TCR beta chain was profiled in a study of T-cell memory formation after mild COVID-19. Across the study: Across donors, TCR clusters were largely donor specific.

This clonotype appeared many times. Its matching antigen is unknown. After 5'RACE with constant-segment primers, TCR alpha and TCR beta cDNA libraries carrying sample barcodes and UMIs were obtained. TCRdb reprocessed the 5' RACE reads via MiXCR and lists one record per CDR3 protein. The sample holds around 250,000 distinct CDR3 sequences, roughly 17% seen once. Study results and caveats: There were some responding clones in pre-infection memory, which suggested that cross-reactive memory had joined. Clones from the second wave (peaking day 37) had unconfirmed SARS-CoV-2 specificity.

Input material: PBMCs or a T cell subset sorted from them (not recorded which). This TCR derives from a man between 18 and 35 years old who had mild COVID-19 (a few samples of this study predate the infection). Cell type and time point are not known.

CDR3 loop: CATSDPGTGFTGELFF. In DNA, the CDR3 is TGTGCCACCAGTGATCCCGGGACAGGATTCACCGGGGAGCTGTTTTTT. The chain is built from TRBV24-1 and TRBJ2-2; 8 nucleotides align to TRBD1. The CDR3 has 16 residues. V was clipped by 3 bases and J by 4 bases; unmatched bases: 6. Germline V gene sequence: CDR1 KGHDR, CDR2 SFDVKD.